The following is a TCR beta chain sequence with its context. The antigen is unknown. At cycle 4 day 1, cycle 7 day 1, and baseline, blood was sampled. These data belong to a study of OX40 agonist ivuxolimab in advanced cancers. Study-wide context: Eligibility rules accepted prior anti-PD-1, anti-PD-L1 or anti-CTLA-4 therapy, and roughly 42% had some. A partial response was reached by three patients: one with hepatocellular carcinoma and two with cutaneous melanoma. Points from the study as a whole: Clonal expansion by week 6 occurred in CD4+ and CD8+ blood T cells (at 0.1 to 3.0 mg/kg).

The CDR3 loop spans 12 amino acids. Measured with immunoSEQ multiplex PCR; TCRdb has only the in-frame clones, and not every one. The sample carries about 60,000 clones, roughly 80% recorded once. The receptor's source is an adult with an advanced solid tumor such as melanoma, head and neck, liver or kidney cancer. The chain uses TRBV21-1 and TRBJ2-7; the table assigns TRBD1, which was not confirmed against the DNA. TRBV21-1 has pseudogene status. The specimen was CD4+ or CD8+ T cells sorted from blood, collected in a trial of the OX40 agonist ivuxolimab. CDR3 amino acids: CARQGDAYEQYF. Here the CDR3 DNA reads TGTGCCAGACAGGGAGACGCCTACGAGCAGTACTTC.